Presented here are 20 T cell receptor beta chains from one specimen sequenced in a study of blood T cells in healthy people across ages. Together with a sample-barcoded 5' primer, a J-beta primer mix was included in a second PCR lasting about 6 to 12 cycles. TCRdb called the 5' RACE reads again in MiXCR, with one record for every CDR3 protein. The sample has roughly 1.6 million distinct CDR3 sequences; roughly 32% are singletons. Sequencing was carried out using blood. The receptors were sampled from a woman in her twenties or thirties in good health.

The table lists this clonotype with a few counts. This chain joins TRBV20-1 and TRBJ1-1; TRBD1 matches at 9 bases. The CDR3 contains 13 residues. CDR1 DFQATT and CDR2 SNEGSKA come from the germline V gene (reference sequence). The V segment lost 6 bases and the J segment 1 base; nucleotides outside the gene matches: 3. This CDR3 is CSALGQGNTEAFF. DNA for the CDR3: TGCAGTGCCCTGGGACAGGGGAACACTGAAGCTTTCTTT.

This clonotype was seen more than once but under ten times. At one end the junction does not follow the germline gene, possibly because of a read error. The V gene is TRBV20-1, the J gene TRBJ1-1; D ambiguous. The CDR3 contains 9 residues. Germline assignment: CDR1 DFQATT and CDR2 SNEGSKA (reference sequence). The DNA of the CDR3 is TGCAGTGCTCTAGGACGGTGGGTCTTT. Residues: CSALGRWVF.

There are a few counts of this clonotype. This chain uses TRBV5-1 with TRBJ2-7; tentative D call: TRBD2 (5 bases). The CDR3 loop spans 15 amino acids. Germline CDR1 and CDR2: SGHRS and YFSETQ. The V end lost 1 base, the J end lost 7 bases, and 18 bases lay between the germline ends. CDR3 residues: CASSLKFERSGEQYF. In DNA, the CDR3 is TGCGCCAGCAGCTTGAAGTTCGAGAGATCGGGGGAGCAGTACTTC.

A remark on this clonotype: An end of the junction does not agree with germline; a read error may underlie this. The rearrangement uses TRBV5-1 and TRBJ1-2; tentative D call: TRBD1 (5 bases). The germline V gene has CDR1 SGHRS and CDR2 YFSETQ. This CDR3 comprises 13 residues. CDR3 in amino acids: CTSRVGTTDGYTF. CDR3 sequence (DNA): TGCACCAGCAGGGTCGGGACGACGGACGGCTACACCTTC.

The rearrangement links TRBV7-9 to TRBJ2-1; no clear D. This CDR3 region has 13 residues. Germline CDR1 is SEHNR and CDR2 is FQNEAQ (reference sequence). V gave up 0 bases and J gave up 12 bases, with 12 bases separating them. The CDR3 here is CASSLAPGPGQFF. In DNA, the CDR3 is TGTGCCAGCAGCTTAGCCCCTGGTCCTGGGCAGTTCTTC.

This clonotype came up many times. The J gene is TRBJ2-3, the V gene TRBV2; 13 bases map to TRBD2. Germline V CDR1 and CDR2: SNHLY, FYNNEI. Germline trimming cut 8 bases from V and 1 base from J; bases unmatched to any gene: 18. The CDR3 is 20 residues long. The CDR3 region has the DNA TGTGCCAGCCGGGAGAAGGGACTAGCGGGAACCAAGTGGGGCACAGATACGCAGTATTTT. Translation gives CASREKGLAGTKWGTDTQYF.

This clonotype was picked up a small number of times. The chain is built from TRBV5-1 and TRBJ2-3, with D perhaps TRBD1 or TRBD2 (5 bases each). The V end lost 7 bases, the J end lost 4 bases, and 16 bases lay between the germline ends. This CDR3 region has 14 residues. Germline V lookup: CDR1 SGHRS, CDR2 YFSETQ. CDR3 residues: CASGGGGSSDTQYF. The DNA for the CDR3 is TGCGCCAGCGGTGGTGGGGGTTCGTCAGATACGCAGTATTTT.

This sequence joins TRBV7-2 and TRBJ1-2; D unclear. Germline values: CDR1 SGHTA, CDR2 FQGNSA. Trimming removed 1 base at V and 0 bases at J, with 6 bases between. This CDR3 spans 14 amino acids. The CDR3 sequence: CASSLVASNYGYTF. Written as DNA, the CDR3 is TGTGCCAGCAGCTTAGTGGCTTCTAACTATGGCTACACCTTC.

The chain links TRBV7-9 to TRBJ2-5, with D possibly being TRBD1 or TRBD2 (5 bases each). This CDR3 spans 15 amino acids. The V and J ends lost 0 bases and 5 bases respectively, with 13 bases between them. Germline assignment: CDR1 SEHNR and CDR2 FQNEAQ (reference sequence). Here the CDR3 DNA reads TGTGCCAGCAGCTTAGCCTCCCCAGGGACGGAGACCCAGTACTTC. Protein sequence: CASSLASPGTETQYF.

The V call is TRBV20-1, the J call TRBJ1-6; no clear D. The CDR3 has 14 residues. From germline, CDR1 is DFQATT and CDR2 SNEGSKA (reference sequence). V lost 6 bases and J 4 bases, leaving 13 bases between the germline ends. The CDR3 loop is CSAPVSRYNSPLHF. The CDR3 DNA follows: TGCAGTGCCCCCGTGAGCAGGTATAATTCACCCCTCCACTTT.

This clonotype was detected a few times. V is TRBV9 and J is TRBJ1-2; 7 nucleotides line up with TRBD1. After removal of 3 bases from V and 2 bases from J, the junction contained 16 bases not matched to a gene. Germline V lookup: CDR1 SGDLS, CDR2 YYNGEE. The CDR3 has 18 amino acids. CDR3: CASSGNKPGTVVNYGYTF. The CDR3 nucleotides read TGTGCCAGCAGCGGAAATAAGCCAGGGACAGTGGTGAACTATGGCTACACCTTC.

This chain links TRBV7-3 with TRBJ2-1; no clear D. In germline, CDR1 is SGHTA, CDR2 FQGTGA. V was cut by 4 bases and J by 0 bases, with 13 bases left in between. CDR3 size: 16 residues. The CDR3 bases are TGTGCCAGCAGCTCCATCCTCGCTAGCTCCTACAATGAGCAGTTCTTC. Translated, it gives CASSSILASSYNEQFF.

This chain connects TRBV5-4 to TRBJ2-3; TRBD2 matches at 11 bases. The CDR3 covers 16 residues. Looked up from germline, CDR1 is SGHNT and CDR2 is YYREEE (reference sequence). V was clipped by 5 bases and J by 3 bases; unmatched bases: 8. CDR3 amino acids: CASRVTSGSSTDTQYF. The CDR3 DNA reads TGTGCCAGCAGGGTTACTAGCGGGAGTTCAACAGATACGCAGTATTTT.

V and J are TRBV7-3 and TRBJ1-5; the D gene is possibly TRBD1 (6 bases). Germline assignment: CDR1 SGHTA and CDR2 FQGTGA. V was cut by 0 bases and J by 7 bases, with 13 bases left in between. This CDR3 is 15 amino acids long. The CDR3 here is CASSLTGGAEQPQHF. The DNA of the CDR3 is TGTGCCAGCAGCTTAACCGGGGGCGCGGAACAGCCCCAGCATTTT.

As concerns this clonotype: One end of the junction is discordant with germline, which a read error may explain. The J gene is TRBJ1-1, the V gene TRBV4-1; D remains ambiguous. Germline V gene data show CDR1 as MGHRA and CDR2 as YSYEKL. CDR3 length equals 17 residues. The CDR3 DNA is TGTGCCAGCAGCCCGTCCCACCCGGCCGGAAGTTCCATCGGAGCTTTCTTT. Its protein is CASSPSHPAGSSIGAFF.

The chain carries TRBV6-1 and TRBJ2-5, with D possibly TRBD1 on 6 matching bases. Looked up from germline, CDR1 is MNHNS and CDR2 is SASEGT. The CDR3 contains 14 residues. Trimming left V 4 bases short and J 4 bases short, with 13 bases between. The CDR3 is CASSVPTGTETQYF. Here the CDR3 DNA reads TGTGCCAGCAGTGTTCCGACAGGCACAGAGACCCAGTACTTC.

Regarding this clonotype: Mismatch with germline at one junction end may stem from a read error. The chain couples TRBV5-1 to TRBJ2-3; D unclear. The CDR3 is 13 amino acids. CDR1 is SGHRS and CDR2 is YFSETQ in the germline V gene. The CDR3 loop is CTSTFDSTDTQYF. CDR3 sequence (DNA): TGCACCAGCACTTTCGACAGCACAGATACGCAGTATTTT.

This clonotype was counted a few times. V gene TRBV5-6 combines with J gene TRBJ2-1; 9 nucleotides agree with TRBD1. In germline, CDR1 is SGHDT, CDR2 YYEEEE. The CDR3 has 15 amino acids. J lost 5 bases, V lost 3 bases, and 6 bases had no gene match. The CDR3 coding sequence is TGTGCCAGCAGCTGGACAGGGGACCCTAACAATGAGCAGTTCTTC. As protein: CASSWTGDPNNEQFF.

V gene TRBV20-1 combines with J gene TRBJ2-3, with TRBD2 identical over 7 bases. With 3 bases clipped from V and 1 base from J, the junction kept 4 bases outside the gene matches. The CDR3 is made up of 14 amino acids. The germline V gene encodes CDR1 DFQATT and CDR2 SNEGSKA (reference sequence). CDR3 sequence reads: CSASPSGGTDTQYF. For the CDR3, the DNA is TGCAGTGCTAGTCCCAGCGGGGGCACAGATACGCAGTATTTT.

This clonotype has just a few counts. This chain links TRBV4-1 with TRBJ2-5; no clear D. The CDR3 length is 15 residues. The germline V and J ends were trimmed by 1 base and 1 base, with 10 bases remaining between them. Germline CDR1 reads MGHRA; CDR2 reads YSYEKL. Here the CDR3 DNA reads TGCGCCAGCAGCCAAGGTGACACGTTCCAAGAGACCCAGTACTTC. Encoded protein: CASSQGDTFQETQYF.